This paragraph covers one TCR beta chain sequence. No antigen is known for it. The sample is drawn from a study of T cells in localized non-small cell lung cancer. Study-wide results and caveats: In uninvolved adjacent lung, T cell clonality reached its highest value, exceeding tumor. Appearances in adjacent lung were noted for a median 57 of the top 100 tumor clones. Overall survival was longer when the density of T cells in the blood was higher. It remains possible that heterogeneity exists, since only one tumor region was sequenced.

Here immunoSEQ multiplex PCR was the method, and the copy in TCRdb shows in-frame clones only, minus some. Found here are around 1,200 clones, 32% of them singletons; the top ten hold under 15%. The CDR3 totals 14 residues. V was pared by 5 bases and J by 8 bases, with 8 bases of the junction left unmatched. Germline CDR1 and CDR2: SGHNT and YENEEA. The chain uses TRBV11-3 and TRBJ1-3; 8 nucleotides line up with TRBD1. The clonotype was recovered from an older male donor with stage I squamous cell lung carcinoma. This sample comprised normal lung tissue next to the tumor, obtained before any cancer treatment. The CDR3 protein is CASSQTGEGDTIYF. The CDR3, as DNA: TGTGCCAGCAGCCAGACAGGGGAGGGAGACACCATATATTTT.